This TCR beta chain was observed in a study of blood T cell repertoires in COVID-19. Study-level background: Acute-phase and convalescent COVID-19 samples originated in the United States, Italy and Spain.

Trimming took 0 bases from V and 13 from J; bases not matched to a gene: 15. This CDR3 is 16 amino acids long. Germline-derived CDR1 and CDR2 are MNHEY and SVGAGI. How the authors handled the data: Reference gene primer amplification gave estimated nucleated cell counts. Sequencing was performed with immunoSEQ multiplex PCR; in TCRdb, only in-frame clones are kept and a portion is missing. The D gene and trimming were derived from the DNA, and the V and J assignments and clone size from that table. The table lists 130,000 or so clones, around nine tenths of them singletons, with 8% to 11% in the top ten.

The clonotype was recovered from a man in his sixties with active or convalescent COVID-19. Sample: peripheral blood. V is TRBV6-5 and J is TRBJ1-2; 9 bases match TRBD1. CDR3 nucleotides: TGTGCCAGCAGTTACTCAGGCGGGACAGGGCGTCAGGTTGGCACCTTC. It translates to CASSYSGGTGRQVGTF.